This entry describes one TCR beta chain. Its antigen is still unknown. These data belong to a study of identical twins' blood T cells. Findings of the study overall: Twins shared about as many clonotypes as their cloneset sizes predicted.

TCRdb analysed the 5' RACE reads with MiXCR anew, one entry per CDR3 protein. The sample records a few hundred thousand distinct CDR3 sequences, approximately 30% being singletons. The V and J ends lost 6 bases and 5 bases respectively, with 8 bases between them. The germline CDR1 and CDR2 sequences are LNHDA and SQIVND (reference sequence). This CDR3 has 12 amino acids. The chain has TRBV19 and TRBJ2-1; D unresolved. The receptor's source is a woman aged 18-55 years in good health. Sequencing used PBMCs. In DNA, the CDR3 is TGTGCCAGTAGGGTGGCGGACAATGAGCAGTTCTTC. It specifies CASRVADNEQFF. Complete variable domain (other parts from reference TRBV19 and TRBJ2-1): DGGITQSPKYLFRKEGQNVTLSCEQNLNHDAMYWYRQDPGQGLRLIYYSQIVNDFQKGDIAEGYSVSREKKESFPLTVTSAQKNPTAFYLCASRVADNEQFFGPGTRLTVL.